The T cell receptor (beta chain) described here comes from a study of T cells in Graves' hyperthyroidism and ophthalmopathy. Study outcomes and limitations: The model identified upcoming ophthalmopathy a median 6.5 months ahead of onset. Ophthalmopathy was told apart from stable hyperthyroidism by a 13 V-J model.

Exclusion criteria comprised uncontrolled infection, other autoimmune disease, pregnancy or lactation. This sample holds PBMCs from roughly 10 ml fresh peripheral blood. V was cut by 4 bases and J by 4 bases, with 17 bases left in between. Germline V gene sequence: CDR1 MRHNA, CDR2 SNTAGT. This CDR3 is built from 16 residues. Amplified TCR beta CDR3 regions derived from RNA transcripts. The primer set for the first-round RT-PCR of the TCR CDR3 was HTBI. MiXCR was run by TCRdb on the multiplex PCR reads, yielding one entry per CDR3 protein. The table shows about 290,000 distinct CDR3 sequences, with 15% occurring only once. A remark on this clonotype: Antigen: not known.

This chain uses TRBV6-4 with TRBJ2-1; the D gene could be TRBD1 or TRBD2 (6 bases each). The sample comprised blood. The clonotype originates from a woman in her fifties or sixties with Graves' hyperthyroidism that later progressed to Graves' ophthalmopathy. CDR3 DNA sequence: TGTGCCAGCAGTGTGATGGGCGGAGGGGGGTACAATGAGCAGTTCTTC. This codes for CASSVMGGGGYNEQFF.